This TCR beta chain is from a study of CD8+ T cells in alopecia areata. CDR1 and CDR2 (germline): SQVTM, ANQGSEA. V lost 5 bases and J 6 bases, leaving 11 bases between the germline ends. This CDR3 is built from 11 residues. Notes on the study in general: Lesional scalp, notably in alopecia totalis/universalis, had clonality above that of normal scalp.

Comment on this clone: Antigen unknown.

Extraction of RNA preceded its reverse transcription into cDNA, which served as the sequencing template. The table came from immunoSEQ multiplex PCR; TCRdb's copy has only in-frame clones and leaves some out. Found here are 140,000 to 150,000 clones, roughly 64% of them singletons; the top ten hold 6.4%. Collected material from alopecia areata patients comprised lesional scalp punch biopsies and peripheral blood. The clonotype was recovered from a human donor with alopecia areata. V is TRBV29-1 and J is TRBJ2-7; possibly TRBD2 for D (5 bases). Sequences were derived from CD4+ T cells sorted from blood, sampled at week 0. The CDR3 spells CSVIGSSEQYF. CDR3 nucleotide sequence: TGCAGCGTTATAGGGAGCTCCGAGCAGTACTTC.